The 11 T cell receptor beta chains below come from one sample, sequenced in a study of cytomegalovirus exposure and HLA in healthy donors. TCRdb keeps only in-frame clones here, not all; method: immunoSEQ multiplex PCR. The top ten hold roughly 5.3% of the sample, which has 110,000 or so clones, about 82% seen once. The sequenced sample was PBMCs. The receptors were sampled from a man younger than 35 in good health and CMV-seronegative.

Concerning this clone: Relative to the germline gene, one junction end is altered; a read error may explain this. V usage is TRBV10-3 and J usage is TRBJ1-6, with unresolved D. Per the germline V gene, CDR1 is ENHRY and CDR2 is SYGVKD. CDR3 length equals 13 residues. The CDR3, as DNA: TGTGCCAGCAGTTACGGGTTAGGTTCACCCCTCCACTTT. It specifies CASSYGLGSPLHF.

This chain links TRBV30 with TRBJ1-6, with D possibly being TRBD1 (6 bases). Germline CDR1 GTSNPN, CDR2 SVGIG (reference sequence). V lost 0 bases and J 0 bases, leaving 9 bases between the germline ends. The CDR3 runs to 16 residues. CDR3: CAWSVDRSSYNSPLHF. For the CDR3, the DNA is TGTGCCTGGAGTGTCGACAGGAGCTCCTATAATTCACCCCTCCACTTT.

The chain uses TRBV5-1 and TRBJ2-6; no clear D. This CDR3 has 15 amino acids. The germline CDR1 and CDR2 sequences are SGHRS and YFSETQ. V lost 0 bases and J lost 1, with 5 bases in between. This CDR3 is CASSLATSGANVLTF. In DNA form, the CDR3 reads TGCGCCAGCAGCTTGGCCACTTCTGGGGCCAACGTCCTGACTTTC.

V gene TRBV10-3 combines with J gene TRBJ2-1, with 8 bases fitting TRBD1. There are 16 residues in the CDR3. The V segment lost 6 bases and the J segment 9 bases; nucleotides outside the gene matches: 16. Germline lookup yields CDR1 ENHRY and CDR2 SYGVKD. The CDR3 DNA reads TGTGCCATCAGACCGAAGGTGACAGGGGTTGGGGTTGAGCAGTTCTTC. Amino acids: CAIRPKVTGVGVEQFF.

This chain uses TRBV30 with TRBJ2-2, with TRBD1 matching 8 bases. Germline loops: CDR1 GTSNPN, CDR2 SVGIG (reference sequence). Losses at the gene ends were 2 bases for V and 7 bases for J; bases not matched to a gene: 3. The CDR3 is 13 residues long. This CDR3 is CAWSPTGVGELFF. DNA of the CDR3: TGTGCCTGGAGTCCGACAGGGGTCGGGGAGCTGTTTTTT. The full variable domain, rest sourced from reference TRBV30 and TRBJ2-2, is SQTIHQWPATLVQPVGSPLSLECTVEGTSNPNLYWYRQAAGRGLQLLFYSVGIGQISSEVPQNLSASRPQDRQFILSSKKLLLSDSGFYLCAWSPTGVGELFFGEGSRLTVL.

The chain couples TRBV5-5 to TRBJ2-6; 7 bases match TRBD2. Germline V gene lookup returns CDR1 SGHKS and CDR2 YYEKEE (reference sequence). This CDR3 contains 17 residues. The J segment lost 0 bases and the V segment lost 4 bases, leaving 7 bases of the junction unmatched. CDR3 coding DNA: TGTGCCAGCAGCCTACTTGGGGGGGACTCTGGGGCCAACGTCCTGACTTTC. Translation: CASSLLGGDSGANVLTF. Filled out from reference TRBV5-5 and TRBJ2-6, the complete variable domain reads DAGVTQSPTHLIKTRGQQVTLRCSPISGHKSVSWYQQVLGQGPQFIFQYYEKEERGRGNFPDRFSARQFPNYSSELNVNALLLGDSALYLCASSLLGGDSGANVLTFGAGSRLTVL.

V usage is TRBV12-5 and J usage is TRBJ1-1; no firm D call. This CDR3 is built from 12 residues. CDR1 LGHNT and CDR2 FRNRAP come from the germline V gene. V shed 6 bases and J shed 6 bases, with 11 bases lying between them. CDR3 DNA sequence: TGTGCTAGTGGGACCCGGGGATCTGAAGCTTTCTTT. Protein: CASGTRGSEAFF.

The rearrangement uses TRBV10-2 and TRBJ2-1, with D possibly TRBD1 on 6 matching bases. Trimming cost V 10 bases and J 0 bases, with 10 bases left between them. This CDR3 spans 13 amino acids. Germline V gives CDR1 WSHSY, CDR2 SAAADI. The CDR3 sequence is CATRGGSYNEQFF. CDR3 DNA sequence: TGCGCCACCCGAGGGGGCTCCTACAATGAGCAGTTCTTC.

The rearrangement uses TRBV18 and TRBJ1-1; TRBD1 matches at 8 bases. The CDR3 runs to 13 residues. Germline V gene data show CDR1 as KGHSH and CDR2 as LQKENI. Trimming removed 5 bases from V and 4 bases from J; junction bases left unmatched: 3. As DNA, the CDR3 is TGTGCCAGCTCATCTACAGGGGGCACTGAAGCTTTCTTT. It translates to CASSSTGGTEAFF.

The V gene is TRBV18, the J gene TRBJ2-7, with D possibly TRBD2 on 5 matching bases. Trimming removed 3 bases from V and 6 bases from J, with 18 bases in between. The CDR3 totals 15 residues. Germline lookup yields CDR1 KGHSH and CDR2 LQKENI. The CDR3 region has the DNA TGTGCCAGCTCACCCCCGGACTCTTCTTTCGGCGAGCAGTACTTC. Its translation is CASSPPDSSFGEQYF.

The chain links TRBV4-1 to TRBJ2-1; the D gene is possibly TRBD2 (6 bases). V was trimmed by 0 bases and J by 7 bases, leaving 22 bases between them. The CDR3 is 18 residues long. CDR1 is MGHRA and CDR2 is YSYEKL in the germline V gene. For the CDR3, the DNA is TGCGCCAGCAGCCAAGATAGCCTTTTAACGGGGGTATGGAATGAGCAGTTCTTC. It is translated as CASSQDSLLTGVWNEQFF.